Presented here are 11 T cell receptor beta chains from one specimen sequenced in a study of blood T cell repertoires in COVID-19. Produced via immunoSEQ multiplex PCR; TCRdb's table is partial and in-frame only. The sample includes 150,000 to 200,000 clones, about 72% seen only once; the top ten take approximately 15%. The sequencing sample was made of PBMCs or T cells enriched from blood (not recorded which). The receptor set was obtained from a woman aged 45-59 years who had recovered from COVID-19.

This chain joins TRBV4-2 and TRBJ2-2; a possible D gene is TRBD2 (6 bases). The ends were cut back, 0 bases at V and 7 bases at J, with 6 bases in the middle. Germline loops: CDR1 LGHNA, CDR2 YNFKEQ. The CDR3 spans 13 residues. The CDR3 loop reads CASSQEGGGELFF. The CDR3, as DNA: TGTGCCAGCAGCCAAGAGGGGGGCGGGGAGCTGTTTTTT.

V and J are TRBV4-3 and TRBJ2-1; TRBD2 aligns across 11 bases. Germline V gives CDR1 LGHNA, CDR2 YSLEER. The CDR3 sequence is 16 residues long. The V segment lost 5 bases and the J segment 2 bases; nucleotides outside the gene matches: 5. The CDR3 DNA reads TGCGCCAGCAGCGCGGGACTAGCGGTACCCTACAATGAGCAGTTCTTC. It yields the protein CASSAGLAVPYNEQFF.

This rearrangement joins TRBV7-8 to TRBJ2-1; 10 nucleotides align to TRBD2. This CDR3 has 15 residues. Germline V lookup: CDR1 SGHVS, CDR2 FQNEAQ. V dropped 1 base and J dropped 7; count of bases not matched to a gene: 4. The CDR3 here is CASSLGRTSGNEQFF. The CDR3 DNA reads as TGTGCCAGCAGCTTAGGTCGGACTAGCGGTAATGAGCAGTTCTTC. Drawing the rest from reference TRBV7-8 and TRBJ2-1, the complete variable domain is GAGVSQSPRYKVAKRGQDVALRCDPISGHVSLFWYQQALGQGPEFLTYFQNEAQLDKSGLPSDRFFAERPEGSVSTLKIQRTQQEDSAVYLCASSLGRTSGNEQFFGPGTRLTVL.

CDR3 DNA sequence: TGTGCCAGCAGCCCCATGGGGGGGCAAGAGACCCAGTACTTC. Amino acid sequence: CASSPMGGQETQYF. The J gene is TRBJ2-5, the V gene TRBV7-2; 7 bases are shared with TRBD2. The germline CDR1 and CDR2 sequences are SGHTA and FQGNSA. V trimming: 5 bases; J trimming: 2 bases; junction bases outside the gene matches: 5. The CDR3 spans 14 residues. The full variable domain, its missing parts supplied by reference TRBV7-2 and TRBJ2-5, is GAGVSQSPSNKVTEKGKDVELRCDPISGHTALYWYRQSLGQGLEFLIYFQGNSAPDKSGLPSDRFSAERTGGSVSTLTIQRTQQEDSAVYLCASSPMGGQETQYFGPGTRLLVL.

Only one count was recorded for this clone. This chain connects TRBV5-1 to TRBJ2-7; TRBD2 is a possible D gene (5 bases). The CDR3 is 15 amino acids. The germline V gene has CDR1 SGHRS and CDR2 YFSETQ. V dropped 3 bases and J dropped 6 bases, with 19 bases sitting between them. CDR3: CASSSLPGNGLEQYF. The DNA of the CDR3 is TGCGCCAGCAGCTCCCTCCCGGGGAACGGCCTCGAGCAGTACTTC.

DNA for the CDR3: TGCGCCAGCAGCCAAGGGTCAGGGGGCAGGACAGATACGCAGTATTTT. Translating gives CASSQGSGGRTDTQYF. The V and J genes are TRBV4-1 and TRBJ2-3; 8 bases align to TRBD1. CDR3 length: 16 amino acids. V gave up 1 base and J gave up 3 bases; unmatched junction bases: 6. From germline, CDR1 is MGHRA and CDR2 YSYEKL.

The chain is built from TRBV7-9 and TRBJ2-3, with D possibly matching TRBD1 (6 bases). Looked up from germline, CDR1 is SEHNR and CDR2 is FQNEAQ (reference sequence). The CDR3 length is 14 residues. Trimming pared 6 bases from V and 0 bases from J, leaving 10 bases between. CDR3 residues: CASRGQRSTDTQYF. CDR3 bases: TGTGCCAGCAGAGGACAGAGGAGCACAGATACGCAGTATTTT.

This chain joins TRBV24-1 and TRBJ2-3; 14 bases are a match to TRBD2. The germline CDR1 and CDR2 sequences are KGHDR and SFDVKD. CDR3 length: 16 amino acids. After removal of 10 bases from V and 3 bases from J, the junction contained 8 bases not matched to a gene. The CDR3 DNA is TGTGCCACAGAAACCGGGACTAGCGGGAGTACAGATACGCAGTATTTT. The encoded protein is CATETGTSGSTDTQYF.

The V and J genes are TRBV7-2 and TRBJ1-1; D is uncertain. Trimming stripped 2 bases from V and 4 bases from J, with 14 bases between. CDR3 length: 15 residues. CDR1 SGHTA and CDR2 FQGNSA come from the germline V gene. The CDR3 DNA is TGTGCCAGCAGCTTATTGGAGGGAGGGAGCACTGAAGCTTTCTTT. Protein: CASSLLEGGSTEAFF.

In regard to this clone: This same CDR3 is encoded by further DNA sequences in the sample. V gene TRBV19 combines with J gene TRBJ1-5; D is possibly TRBD1 (5 bases). This CDR3 spans 12 amino acids. V was trimmed by 5 bases and J by 5 bases, leaving 7 bases between them. Germline V CDR1 and CDR2: LNHDA, SQIVND (reference sequence). This CDR3 is CASSRDYQPQHF. CDR3 bases: TGTGCCAGTAGTCGGGACTATCAGCCCCAGCATTTT.

The rearrangement links TRBV9 to TRBJ1-1; the D gene is possibly TRBD1 (5 bases). Between the trimmed V and J ends, which lost 2 bases and 4 bases, there was a span of 12 bases. Germline V lookup: CDR1 SGDLS, CDR2 YYNGEE. This CDR3 spans 14 amino acids. The CDR3 sequence is CASSVGGGGTEAFF. The CDR3 DNA reads as TGTGCCAGCAGCGTTGGTGGGGGAGGCACTGAAGCTTTCTTT. The full variable domain, completed using reference TRBV9 and TRBJ1-1, is DSGVTQTPKHLITATGQRVTLRCSPRSGDLSVYWYQQSLDQGLQFLIQYYNGEERAKGNILERFSAQQFPDLHSELNLSSLELGDSALYFCASSVGGGGTEAFFGQGTRLTVV.